The clone carrying this TCR beta chain came up once. This entry comes from a study of blood T cell repertoires in COVID-19. The overall study: Acute and convalescent COVID-19 samples came from the United States, Italy and Spain. Sources were T cells, B-cell-depleted T cells, or PBMCs; the material itself was cDNA or gDNA.

V dropped 11 bases and J dropped 4 bases, with 20 bases sitting between them. The CDR3 sequence is 14 residues long. CDR1 is MNHEY, CDR2 SVGAGI, per germline. Authors' analysis steps: It was from reference gene primer amplification that nucleated cell counts were estimated. Method: immunoSEQ multiplex PCR; TCRdb's copy keeps in-frame clones and lacks some. From that table come the V and J calls and clone size; the DNA was used to work out D and trimming. The top ten hold around 7.8% of the sample, which has approximately 530,000 clones, about 89% seen once. Patients of the Seattle cohort, enrolled during active infection, were followed longitudinally.

This sequence originates from a woman aged 50 to 65 with COVID-19, enrolled during active disease. This chain connects TRBV6-5 to TRBJ1-2, with D perhaps TRBD1 (5 bases). Sequenced: peripheral blood. The chain's CDR3 is CAVEREGLVYGYTF. The CDR3 bases are TGTGCCGTTGAAAGGGAGGGGCTTGTCTATGGCTACACCTTC.